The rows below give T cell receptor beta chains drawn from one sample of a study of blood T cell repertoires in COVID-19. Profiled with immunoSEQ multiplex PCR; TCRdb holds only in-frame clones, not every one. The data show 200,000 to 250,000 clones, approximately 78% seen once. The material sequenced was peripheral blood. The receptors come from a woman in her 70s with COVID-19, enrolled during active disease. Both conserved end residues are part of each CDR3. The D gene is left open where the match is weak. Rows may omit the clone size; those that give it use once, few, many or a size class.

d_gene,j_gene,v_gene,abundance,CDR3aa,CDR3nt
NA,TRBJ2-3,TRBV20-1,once,CSASGSADTQYF,TGCAGTGCTAGTGGTAGCGCGGATACGCAGTATTTT
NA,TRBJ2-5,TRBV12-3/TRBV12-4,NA,CASRASKETQYF,TGTGCCAGCAGGGCTAGTAAAGAGACCCAGTACTTC
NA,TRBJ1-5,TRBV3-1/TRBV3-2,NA,CASSQVNRPSNQPQHF,TGTGCCAGCAGCCAAGTTAACAGACCTAGCAATCAGCCCCAGCATTTT
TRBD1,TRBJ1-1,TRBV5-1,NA,CASSFLRRDRGRVTEAFF,TGCGCCAGCAGTTTTCTCCGCCGGGACAGGGGAAGGGTTACTGAAGCTTTCTTT
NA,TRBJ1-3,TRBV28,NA,CASSLVQAPGNTIYF,TGTGCCAGCAGTTTAGTACAGGCACCTGGAAACACCATATATTTT
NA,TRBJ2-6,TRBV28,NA,CATRLSGANVLTF,TGTGCCACGCGACTATCTGGGGCCAACGTCCTGACTTTC
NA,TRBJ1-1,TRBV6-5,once,CASNQEGGLNTEAFF,TGTGCCAGCAATCAAGAGGGTGGGTTGAACACTGAAGCTTTCTTT
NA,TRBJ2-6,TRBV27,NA,CAKTGTNPYSGANVLTF,TGTGCCAAAACAGGGACCAATCCCTACTCTGGGGCCAACGTCCTGACTTTC
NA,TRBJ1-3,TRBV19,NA,CASSSTGGANSGNTIYF,TGTGCCAGCTCTTCAACAGGAGGGGCAAACTCTGGAAACACCATATATTTT
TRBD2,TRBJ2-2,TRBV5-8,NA,CASSYILSGTREGTGELFF,TGTGCCAGCAGTTATATCCTCTCCGGGACTAGAGAAGGAACCGGGGAGCTGTTTTTT
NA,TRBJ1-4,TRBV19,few,CASSIQGGPNEKLFF,TGTGCCAGTAGTATCCAGGGAGGACCTAATGAAAAACTGTTTTTT
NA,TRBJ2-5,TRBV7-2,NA,CASSWAGLIGETQYF,TGTGCCAGCAGCTGGGCGGGACTCATTGGAGAGACCCAGTACTTC
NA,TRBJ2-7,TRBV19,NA,CASSTSRGGSYEQYF,TGTGCCAGTAGTACCTCTAGGGGGGGATCCTACGAGCAGTACTTC
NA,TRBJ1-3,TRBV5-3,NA,CARSFHSARSYYF,TGTGCCAGAAGCTTTCATTCTGCCCGGTCCTACTATTTT
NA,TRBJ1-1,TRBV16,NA,CASSLRLNTEAFF,TGTGCCAGCAGCCTTCGTTTAAACACTGAAGCTTTCTTT
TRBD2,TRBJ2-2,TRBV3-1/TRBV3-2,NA,CASSRTTTSGFTGELFF,TGTGCCAGCAGCCGAACAACTACTAGCGGTTTCACCGGGGAGCTGTTTTTT
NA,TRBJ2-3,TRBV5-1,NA,CASRLENPTDTQYF,TGCGCCAGCAGGCTAGAAAATCCCACAGATACGCAGTATTTT
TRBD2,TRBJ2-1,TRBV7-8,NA,CASSTLAGVLEQFF,TGTGCCAGCAGCACTCTAGCGGGAGTCCTTGAGCAGTTCTTC
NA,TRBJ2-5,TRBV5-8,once,CASSLTLRTHTKETQYF,TGTGCCAGCAGCTTAACCCTACGGACACACACCAAAGAGACCCAGTACTTC
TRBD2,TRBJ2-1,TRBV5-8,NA,CASSSERGEQFF,TGTGCCAGCAGCTCTGAGCGGGGTGAGCAGTTCTTC
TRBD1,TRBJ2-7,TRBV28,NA,CASSTGTGGLHYEQYF,TGTGCCAGCAGTACCGGGACAGGGGGCCTTCACTACGAGCAGTACTTC
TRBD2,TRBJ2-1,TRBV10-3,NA,CAISDTSGDNEQFF,TGTGCCATCAGTGATACTAGCGGTGACAATGAGCAGTTCTTC
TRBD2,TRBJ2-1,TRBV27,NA,CASSLSGTSGRRKQFF,TGTGCCAGCAGTTTATCGGGGACTAGCGGGAGGAGGAAGCAGTTCTTC
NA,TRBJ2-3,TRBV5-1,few,CASSFGTPGTDTQYF,TGCGCCAGCAGCTTCGGGACTCCGGGGACAGATACGCAGTATTTT
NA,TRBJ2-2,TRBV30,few,CAFQTDTGELFF,TGTGCCTTTCAGACAGACACCGGGGAGCTGTTTTTT